The 24 T cell receptor beta chains presented below share a single source sample, sequenced in a study of T cells in Graves' hyperthyroidism and ophthalmopathy. The investigators amplified TCR beta CDR3 regions from RNA transcripts. HTBI primers drove first-round RT-PCR of the TCR CDR3. One entry per CDR3 protein, called by TCRdb with MiXCR from the multiplex PCR reads. Counted here are 600,000 to 650,000 distinct CDR3 sequences, roughly 20% occurring once; the ten biggest clones make up 30% to 40%. Sample: blood. These receptor sequences come from a young man with Graves' ophthalmopathy.

The table lists this clonotype with many counts. The chain recombines TRBV11-2 with TRBJ1-1, with 10 bases matching TRBD1. The CDR3 is 18 residues long. Germline assignment: CDR1 SGHAT and CDR2 FQNNGV. With 3 bases clipped from V and 5 bases from J, the junction kept 15 bases outside the gene matches. CDR3 DNA sequence: TGTGCCAGCAGCTTCTCTAGTCCCGGGACAGGGGTAGGGACTGAAGCTTTCTTT. Translation: CASSFSSPGTGVGTEAFF.

This clonotype was counted a few times. This rearrangement joins TRBV28 to TRBJ1-4; the D is unclear. Per germline, CDR1 MDHEN and CDR2 SYDVKM. The germline V and J ends were trimmed by 2 bases and 0 bases, with 13 bases remaining between them. The CDR3 sequence is 17 residues long. DNA for the CDR3: TGTGCCAGCAGTTTAGTTATACCGGCGTCAACTAATGAAAAACTGTTTTTT. It codes for CASSLVIPASTNEKLFF.

Many counts were recorded for this clonotype. The chain couples TRBV20-1 to TRBJ1-2, with a possible D match to TRBD1 (5 bases). This CDR3 comprises 18 residues. Per the germline V gene, CDR1 is DFQATT and CDR2 is SNEGSKA (reference sequence). V gave up 5 bases and J gave up 4 bases, with 29 bases separating them. The CDR3 reads CSASHLQDSQTSVYGYTF. The CDR3 region has the DNA TGCAGTGCTTCTCACTTACAGGACTCACAGACCTCGGTCTATGGCTACACCTTC.

In this sample, this clonotype turned up once. The chain combines TRBV6-2 or TRBV6-3 with TRBJ1-2; tentative D call: TRBD1 (6 bases). V lost 5 bases and J 8 bases, leaving 15 bases between the germline ends. The CDR3 contains 13 residues. Germline loops: CDR1 MNHEY, CDR2 SVGEGT. CDR3 sequence: CASSQGGGVGYTF. In DNA form, the CDR3 reads TGTGCCAGCAGTCAAGGGGGAGGGGTCGGCTACACCTTC.

A single count supports this clonotype. This rearrangement joins TRBV19 to TRBJ2-1; 10 bases are a match to TRBD1. The junction had 11 bases not matched to a gene; V was cut back by 5 bases and J by 7 bases. The CDR3 is made up of 16 amino acids. The V gene's germline CDR1 is LNHDA and CDR2 SQIVND (reference sequence). CDR3 residues: CASSLTGGGLMNEQFF. The DNA of the CDR3 is TGTGCCAGTAGTCTGACAGGGGGCGGGCTTATGAATGAGCAGTTCTTC. Drawing the rest from reference TRBV19 and TRBJ2-1, the complete variable domain is DGGITQSPKYLFRKEGQNVTLSCEQNLNHDAMYWYRQDPGQGLRLIYYSQIVNDFQKGDIAEGYSVSREKKESFPLTVTSAQKNPTAFYLCASSLTGGGLMNEQFFGPGTRLTVL.

This clonotype was seen a few times. This chain uses TRBV6-1 with TRBJ2-6, with a possible D match to TRBD2 (5 bases). Between the trimmed V and J ends, which lost 6 bases and 0 bases, there was a span of 9 bases. The CDR3 is made up of 15 amino acids. The germline V gene has CDR1 MNHNS and CDR2 SASEGT. CDR3 residues: CASRIEGSGANVLTF. As DNA, the CDR3 is TGTGCCAGCAGGATAGAGGGCTCTGGGGCCAACGTCCTGACTTTC.

This clonotype was seen only a few times. J is TRBJ2-1 and V is TRBV19; perhaps TRBD2 as D (6 bases). Trimming shortened V by 3 bases and J by 5 bases, and 14 bases separated the two germline ends. This CDR3 spans 15 amino acids. Germline V CDR1 and CDR2: LNHDA, SQIVND (reference sequence). The CDR3 reads CASSILGGWDNEQFF. The CDR3 DNA follows: TGTGCCAGTAGTATTCTCGGGGGTTGGGACAATGAGCAGTTCTTC.

The rearrangement uses TRBV19 and TRBJ1-2, with D tentatively TRBD1 (5 bases). Trimming shortened V by 8 bases and J by 6 bases, and 22 bases separated the two germline ends. CDR3 size: 15 residues. Looked up from germline, CDR1 is LNHDA and CDR2 is SQIVND (reference sequence). CDR3: CASPPGAGTGHGYTF. In DNA, the CDR3 is TGTGCCAGTCCCCCCGGAGCGGGTACAGGTCATGGCTACACCTTC.

V and J are TRBV5-1 and TRBJ1-1; the D is unclear. V was pared by 4 bases and J by 1 base, with 11 bases between. The CDR3 length is 14 residues. Germline CDR1 and CDR2: SGHRS and YFSETQ. The CDR3 DNA reads as TGCGCCAGCAGCGACGATTCGGAGAACACTGAAGCTTTCTTT. The encoded protein is CASSDDSENTEAFF.

The V and J genes are TRBV5-1 and TRBJ2-1; 9 positions agree with TRBD2. This CDR3 has 14 amino acids. V was clipped by 5 bases and J by 5 bases; unmatched bases: 5. CDR1 is SGHRS, CDR2 YFSETQ, per germline. The CDR3 DNA follows: TGCGCCAGCAGTCCTAGCGGGATTAACAATGAGCAGTTCTTC. It codes for CASSPSGINNEQFF.

This clonotype was found many times. This rearrangement joins TRBV20-1 to TRBJ1-1; 7 bases line up with TRBD1. The CDR3 is 15 amino acids. With 5 bases clipped from V and 1 base from J, the junction kept 10 bases outside the gene matches. CDR1 is DFQATT, CDR2 SNEGSKA, per germline (reference sequence). The CDR3 bases are TGCAGTGCTGGGGAACCGGGACAGCAGAACACTGAAGCTTTCTTT. Protein sequence: CSAGEPGQQNTEAFF.

This clonotype appeared a few times. CDR3 sequence reads: CASSFGTAEAFF. The CDR3 nucleotides are TGTGCCAGCAGCTTCGGGACAGCTGAAGCTTTCTTT. V gene TRBV5-4 combines with J gene TRBJ1-1; 7 bases map to TRBD1. The ends lost 2 bases at V and 6 bases at J; junction bases unmatched: 1. Per the germline V gene, CDR1 is SGHNT and CDR2 is YYREEE (reference sequence). The CDR3 spans 12 residues. Supplemented by reference TRBV5-4 and TRBJ1-1, the full variable domain reads ETGVTQSPTHLIKTRGQQVTLRCSSQSGHNTVSWYQQALGQGPQFIFQYYREEENGRGNFPPRFSGLQFPNYSSELNVNALELDDSALYLCASSFGTAEAFFGQGTRLTVV.

This clonotype was recorded once. The CDR3 does not close with the conserved phenylalanine or tryptophan, likely indicating a read error. In DNA form, the CDR3 reads TGCGCCAGCAGCTTGGGTGGATCAGAGACCCAGTACCTC. It specifies CASSLGGSETQYL. J is TRBJ2-5 and V is TRBV5-1, with no clear D. The germline CDR1 and CDR2 sequences are SGHRS and YFSETQ. V was shortened by 0 bases and J by 4 bases, with 7 bases between the two germline ends. CDR3 length: 13 residues.

This clonotype was observed a handful of times. Being one base from a much bigger clone, this may be a read error. This chain connects TRBV3-1 to TRBJ2-1, with D possibly being TRBD1 or TRBD2 (5 bases each). This CDR3 comprises 16 residues. V lost 6 bases and J 9 bases, leaving 24 bases between the germline ends. The germline CDR1 and CDR2 sequences are LGHDT and YNNKEL (reference sequence). CDR3 DNA sequence: TGTGCCAGCAGTCCTGCTGGGACGATGGGGCACAGTGAGCAGTTCTTC. It is translated as CASSPAGTMGHSEQFF.

In this sample, this clonotype turned up a few times. V gene TRBV20-1 combines with J gene TRBJ1-5; D is possibly TRBD1 (5 bases). This CDR3 has 15 residues. The V end was cut by 0 bases, the J end by 3 bases, with 12 bases between. The V gene's germline CDR1 is DFQATT and CDR2 SNEGSKA (reference sequence). CDR3 amino acids: CSARDQGGDNQPQHF. DNA of the CDR3: TGCAGTGCTAGAGACCAGGGAGGGGACAATCAGCCCCAGCATTTT.

The table lists this clonotype with a few counts. The V and J genes are TRBV29-1 and TRBJ2-7; tentatively, D is TRBD1 (6 bases). The V end lost 2 bases, the J end lost 4 bases, and 12 bases lay between the germline ends. The CDR3 runs 13 residues. The V gene's germline CDR1 is SQVTM and CDR2 ANQGSEA. The CDR3 bases are TGCAGCGTTGAACTTCCAGGGGAATACGAGCAGTACTTC. The encoded protein is CSVELPGEYEQYF.

This clonotype has a handful of counts. CDR3 residues: CSARKAGNTIYF. The DNA for the CDR3 is TGCAGTGCTAGGAAGGCTGGAAACACCATATATTTT. The chain joins TRBV20-1 to TRBJ1-3; D unclear. CDR3 length equals 12 residues. Germline CDR1 and CDR2: DFQATT and SNEGSKA (reference sequence). Trimming left V 3 bases short and J 2 bases short, with 5 bases between.

The CDR3 DNA is TGTGCCAGCAGCTTAGCCCTAGCGGGAGTCGATGAGCAGTTCTTC. Encoded protein: CASSLALAGVDEQFF. This sequence joins TRBV7-2 and TRBJ2-1; 10 bases align to TRBD2. Germline CDR1 SGHTA, CDR2 FQGNSA. V lost 0 bases to trimming and J lost 8 bases; unmatched junction nucleotides: 4. This CDR3 contains 15 residues.

The CDR3 loop reads CASSYSSGSGQETQYF. The CDR3 coding sequence is TGTGCCAGCAGTTACTCCAGCGGGAGCGGCCAAGAGACCCAGTACTTC. The chain recombines TRBV6-5 with TRBJ2-5; 8 nucleotides agree with TRBD2. The CDR3 sequence is 16 residues long. Unmatched junction bases numbered 4, after V lost 0 bases and J lost 1 base. The V gene's germline CDR1 is MNHEY and CDR2 SVGAGI.

The rearrangement uses TRBV18 and TRBJ2-3; TRBD2 agrees at 13 bases. Germline CDR1 KGHSH, CDR2 LQKENI. This CDR3 comprises 18 residues. V was clipped by 3 bases and J by 3 bases; unmatched bases: 9. The CDR3 DNA is TGTGCCAGCTCACCCGGACTAGCGGGAGTTAAAGGAACAGATACGCAGTATTTT. This codes for CASSPGLAGVKGTDTQYF.

In its sample, this clonotype was seen a few times. This chain links TRBV7-3 with TRBJ2-1; D remains ambiguous. With 5 bases removed from V and 6 bases from J, the gap between germline ends came to 11 bases. The germline V gene encodes CDR1 SGHTA and CDR2 FQGTGA. The CDR3 loop spans 13 amino acids. The CDR3 is CASSPIFGNEQFF. The CDR3 bases are TGTGCCAGCAGCCCGATATTCGGCAATGAGCAGTTCTTC.

In its sample, this clonotype was seen a few times. The chain combines TRBV7-9 with TRBJ2-1; D is possibly TRBD1 or TRBD2 (5 bases each). The CDR3 covers 13 residues. From germline, CDR1 is SEHNR and CDR2 FQNEAQ (reference sequence). V dropped 6 bases and J dropped 5 bases, with 11 bases sitting between them. The DNA of the CDR3 is TGTGCCAGCAGTCCCCGGGGCGACAATGAGCAGTTCTTC. Translated: CASSPRGDNEQFF.

This clonotype was recorded at least ten times. This chain connects TRBV11-2 to TRBJ1-1, with D unclear. The CDR3 covers 15 residues. CDR1 is SGHAT, CDR2 FQNNGV, per germline. With 0 bases removed from V and 3 bases from J, the gap between germline ends came to 11 bases. Here the CDR3 reads CASSLDRGTHTEAFF. As DNA, the CDR3 is TGTGCCAGCAGCTTAGATCGGGGAACCCACACTGAAGCTTTCTTT. The whole variable domain, remainder taken from reference TRBV11-2 and TRBJ1-1, is EAGVAQSPRYKIIEKRQSVAFWCNPISGHATLYWYQQILGQGPKLLIQFQNNGVVDDSQLPKDRFSAERLKGVDSTLKIQPAKLEDSAVYLCASSLDRGTHTEAFFGQGTRLTVV.

This clonotype came up a few times. The CDR3 loop reads CASEDRAPYEQYF. In DNA, the CDR3 is TGTGCCAGCGAGGACAGGGCCCCCTACGAGCAGTACTTC. The V gene is TRBV6-1, the J gene TRBJ2-7; 8 nucleotides line up with TRBD1. Germline V gene data show CDR1 as MNHNS and CDR2 as SASEGT. With 8 bases clipped from V and 2 bases from J, the junction kept 5 bases outside the gene matches. The CDR3 spans 13 residues.